This is a list of T cell receptor beta chains from one sample in a study of OX40 agonist ivuxolimab in advanced cancers. Libraries were prepared by immunoSEQ multiplex PCR; TCRdb keeps only in-frame clonotypes and omits some of them. This repertoire shows more than 60,000 clones, 85% found once; its top ten account for about 4%. Sample: CD4+ or CD8+ T cells sorted from blood, taken in a trial of the OX40 agonist ivuxolimab. These receptors all stem from an adult with an advanced solid tumor such as melanoma, head and neck, liver or kidney cancer. Each CDR3 is given with its conserved first and last residue. A D gene is named only where the DNA matches it firmly.

d_call j_call v_call cdr3_aa cdr3_nt
TRBD2 TRBJ2-1 TRBV10-1 CASSRSSGGAGEQFF TGCGCCAGCAGTCGGTCTAGCGGGGGGGCGGGTGAGCAGTTCTTC
TRBD1 TRBJ2-1 TRBV7-2 CASSLGQGAFNEQFF TGTGCCAGCAGCCTAGGACAGGGGGCCTTCAATGAGCAGTTCTTC
TRBD2 TRBJ2-5 TRBV2 CASTQGLAEETQYF TGTGCCAGCACCCAAGGACTAGCGGAAGAGACCCAGTACTTC
- TRBJ2-1 TRBV5-1 CASSLLRDEQFF TGCGCCAGCAGCTTGTTACGGGATGAGCAGTTCTTC
- TRBJ2-7 TRBV10-3 CAISLGVTYEQYF TGTGCCATCAGCCTCGGGGTTACCTACGAGCAGTACTTC
TRBD1 TRBJ2-5 TRBV19 CASGRDSQGETQYF TGTGCCAGCGGCCGGGACAGTCAAGGAGAGACCCAGTACTTC
TRBD1 TRBJ1-2 TRBV2 CASSDSGGLYGYTF TGTGCCAGCAGTGACTCAGGGGGCCTCTATGGCTACACCTTC
- TRBJ2-1 TRBV2 CASSDDRHEQFF TGTGCCAGCAGTGACGACCGGCATGAGCAGTTCTTC
TRBD1 TRBJ2-4 TRBV6-1 CASSEALNRGAKNIQYF TGTGCCAGCAGTGAAGCGCTGAACAGGGGTGCCAAAAACATTCAGTACTTC
- TRBJ2-3 TRBV5-6 CASSFPDWINTQYF TGTGCCAGCAGCTTCCCGGACTGGATAAATACGCAGTATTTT
- TRBJ2-7 TRBV4-1 CASSQDSGTQREQYF TGCGCCAGCAGCCAAGATTCGGGGACCCAGAGAGAGCAGTACTTC
TRBD2 TRBJ2-3 TRBV9 CASSVTGGLDTQYF TGTGCCAGCAGCGTCACGGGGGGGCTAGATACGCAGTATTTT
TRBD1 TRBJ2-3 TRBV7-3 CASSLLRGGLSTDTQYF TGTGCCAGCAGCTTATTGAGAGGGGGCCTGAGCACAGATACGCAGTATTTT
- TRBJ1-6 TRBV6-1 CASSGPGTRNSPLHF TGTGCCAGCAGTGGGCCAGGGACCCGTAATTCACCCCTCCACTTT
- TRBJ2-3 TRBV5-6 CASSLLGGTDTQYF TGTGCCAGCAGCTTGCTGGGAGGCACAGATACGCAGTATTTT
- TRBJ2-3 TRBV6-6 CASGKADTQYF TGTGCCAGCGGTAAGGCAGATACGCAGTATTTT
- TRBJ2-1 TRBV5-4 CASSPTGYNEQFF TGTGCCAGCAGCCCAACAGGTTACAATGAGCAGTTCTTC
- TRBJ1-1 TRBV5-1 CASRSGTHPWEAFF TGCGCCAGCAGAAGTGGGACGCACCCCTGGGAAGCTTTCTTT
- TRBJ2-6 TRBV27 CASSLRAGPNLNRLRSGANVLTF TGTGCCAGCAGTTTAAGGGCAGGACCTAACTTAAACCGATTACGCTCTGGGGCCAACGTCCTGACTTTC
- TRBJ2-3 TRBV7-3 CASSLGPHTDTQYF TGTGCCAGCAGCTTGGGCCCTCACACAGATACGCAGTATTTT
- TRBJ1-2 TRBV28 CASSLGRPPYGYTF TGTGCCAGCAGTTTAGGGCGGCCCCCATATGGCTACACCTTC
- TRBJ2-7 TRBV29-1 CSVEGVGGYEQYF TGCAGCGTTGAAGGGGTAGGTGGCTACGAGCAGTACTTC
TRBD2 TRBJ2-1 TRBV9 CASSVAERGGYNEQFF TGTGCCAGCAGCGTAGCCGAGCGGGGGGGCTACAATGAGCAGTTCTTC
TRBD1 TRBJ1-4 TRBV5-5 CASSLRDRLEKLFF TGTGCCAGCAGCTTGAGGGACAGGCTTGAAAAACTGTTTTTT
TRBD1 TRBJ2-7 TRBV6-1 CASSERGTGRIYYEQYF TGTGCCAGCAGTGAAAGGGGGACAGGTAGGATTTACTACGAGCAGTACTTC
- TRBJ2-1 TRBV7-3 CASSLTPGQRGEQFF TGTGCCAGCAGCTTAACCCCGGGACAGCGGGGTGAGCAGTTCTTC